Listed here are 6 T cell receptor beta chains from one sample, sequenced in a study of vaccination and CD4 T cells after COVID-19. The antigens for these receptors are not known. Treatment given: roughly ten-day PBMC culture with coronavirus spike peptide pools or control peptides (ViraFEST assay). Sequenced with the Oncomine TCR Beta short-read assay was DNA taken from cultured CD4+ T cells. TCRdb processed the PCR reads anew with MiXCR; each CDR3 protein has one entry. Found here are 15,000 to 16,000 distinct CDR3 sequences, more than 70% of them singletons; the top ten hold about a tenth. The source material was CD4+ T cells from blood, cultured in vitro. The receptors come from a human donor who had recovered from COVID-19.

The chain joins TRBV6-2 or TRBV6-3 to TRBJ2-5, with 7 bases that match TRBD1. Germline trimming cut 4 bases from V and 3 bases from J; bases unmatched to any gene: 11. CDR3 size: 16 residues. The germline V gene has CDR1 MNHEY and CDR2 SVGEGT. CDR3 sequence: CASSFTRMGQKETQYF. The CDR3 nucleotides read TGTGCCAGCAGTTTTACGAGAATGGGACAGAAAGAGACCCAGTACTTC.

The genes are TRBV6-5 and TRBJ2-1, with D perhaps being TRBD1 or TRBD2 (5 bases each). V lost 4 bases to trimming and J lost 6 bases, with 16 bases between them. Germline assignment: CDR1 MNHEY and CDR2 SVGAGI. The CDR3 has 15 residues. CDR3 sequence: CASSSGPQRGNEQFF. Here the CDR3 DNA reads TGTGCCAGCAGTTCGGGACCTCAAAGGGGCAATGAGCAGTTCTTC.

The chain combines TRBV2 with TRBJ1-1; possibly TRBD1 for D (6 bases). The CDR3 sequence is 14 residues long. The V end was cut by 4 bases, the J end by 4 bases, with 13 bases between. Germline CDR1 reads SNHLY; CDR2 reads FYNNEI. CDR3 in DNA: TGTGCCAGCAGTGTCCAGGGGCTTGCCACTGAAGCTTTCTTT. As protein: CASSVQGLATEAFF. Full variable domain (missing parts from reference TRBV2 and TRBJ1-1): EPEVTQTPSHQVTQMGQEVILRCVPISNHLYFYWYRQILGQKVEFLVSFYNNEISEKSEIFDDQFSVERPDGSNFTLKIRSTKLEDSAMYFCASSVQGLATEAFFGQGTRLTVV.

CDR3 sequence reads: CASSFGGPKGGNTIYF. The CDR3 bases are TGTGCCAGCAGTTTTGGAGGGCCCAAGGGCGGAAACACCATATATTTT. The chain is built from TRBV27 and TRBJ1-3; D is unresolved. Germline-derived CDR1 and CDR2 are MNHEY and SMNVEV (reference sequence). The CDR3 runs to 16 residues. With 3 bases removed from V and 4 bases from J, the gap between germline ends came to 16 bases.

This clonotype occurred a few times. CDR3 bases: TGTGCCAGCAGTCGGCGCACAGGGATTCGGACCCGATACGAGCAGTACTTC. Residues: CASSRRTGIRTRYEQYF. The rearrangement uses TRBV6-2 or TRBV6-3 and TRBJ2-7, with D possibly TRBD1 on 6 matching bases. Germline V gene sequence: CDR1 MNHEY, CDR2 SVGEGT. Trimming removed 5 bases at V and 4 bases at J, with 24 bases between. The CDR3 has 17 amino acids.

The chain recombines TRBV7-3 with TRBJ2-5; a possible D gene is TRBD1 (6 bases). The CDR3 has 14 amino acids. From germline, CDR1 is SGHTA and CDR2 FQGTGA. Trimming removed 0 bases from V and 5 bases from J, with 10 bases in between. The CDR3, as DNA: TGTGCCAGCAGCTTAACTTACAGGGAGGAGACCCAGTACTTC. As protein: CASSLTYREETQYF.